This T cell receptor beta chain was retrieved from a study of CD8 T cells in Susac syndrome. The CDR3 is 13 residues long. V lost 10 bases, J lost 3 bases, and 7 bases stayed unmatched. Random hexamers served to reverse transcribe roughly 0.5 to 1 ug RNA. Using its own MiXCR run on the immunoSEQ multiplex PCR reads, TCRdb lists one record per CDR3 protein. The table has 160,000 or so distinct CDR3 sequences, approximately 93% seen once. The receptor's source is a human donor with multiple sclerosis. The chain employs TRBV12-3 or TRBV12-4 and TRBJ2-5, with 8 positions matching TRBD2. The specimen was CD4+ T cells from PBMCs. The CDR3 is CATLGRGEETQYF. CDR3 nucleotides: TGTGCCACCCTCGGGAGGGGCGAAGAGACCCAGTACTTC.